Listed here are 28 T cell receptor beta chains from one sample, sequenced in a study of beta chain features in type 1 diabetes. Study-wide findings and caveats: For Type 1 diabetes patients, all four CD4+ subsets carried TCRB CDR3s that were moderately but significantly shorter.

As every portion of the isolated RNA was reverse transcribed, the sequencing read expressed TCRB transcripts. Clones were read by immunoSEQ multiplex PCR, and TCRdb kept only the in-frame ones, dropping some. Of a few hundred thousand clones listed, roughly an eighth are singletons. No antigen has been assigned to these receptors. The sample was naive CD4+ T cells from blood. These receptors all stem from a woman between 18 and 30 years old with type 1 diabetes.

This clone was observed a handful of times. This chain connects TRBV29-1 to TRBJ2-1, with D possibly being TRBD2 (6 bases). CDR3 length: 15 residues. V was clipped by 6 bases and J by 1 base, with 16 bases between them. In germline, CDR1 is SQVTM, CDR2 ANQGSEA. The CDR3 loop reads CSVHPGGGSYNEQFF. As DNA, the CDR3 is TGCAGCGTCCACCCGGGTGGAGGGTCCTACAATGAGCAGTTCTTC.

There are a few counts of this clone. The gene calls are TRBV5-4 and TRBJ1-1, with D perhaps matching TRBD1 (6 bases). In germline, CDR1 is SGHNT, CDR2 YYREEE (reference sequence). V was cut by 0 bases and J by 5 bases, with 11 bases left in between. The CDR3 is 14 amino acids. CDR3 protein: CASSLERRGTEAFF. The DNA of the CDR3 is TGTGCCAGCAGCTTGGAACGTAGGGGGACTGAAGCTTTCTTT.

This clone was picked up a small number of times. The chain combines TRBV4-3 with TRBJ2-3; 11 nucleotides line up with TRBD2. This CDR3 is built from 16 residues. Germline V CDR1 and CDR2: LGHNA, YSLEER. J gave up 4 bases and V 1 base, and 4 bases lay outside the gene matches. The chain's CDR3 is CASSQVHSGRADTQYF. In DNA form, the CDR3 reads TGCGCCAGCAGCCAAGTCCATAGCGGGAGGGCAGATACGCAGTATTTT.

This clone was observed a handful of times. An end of the junction does not agree with germline; a read error may underlie this. The chain couples TRBV7-9 to TRBJ2-7, with a tentative D call TRBD1 (5 bases). Germline CDR1 reads SEHNR; CDR2 reads FQNEAQ (reference sequence). CDR3 size: 13 residues. CDR3 DNA sequence: TGTGCCAGCAGCTTAGAGGGTTTGACAGTTCAGCACTTC. Protein sequence: CASSLEGLTVQHF.

The chain couples TRBV5-1 to TRBJ2-1, with 8 positions matching TRBD2. V lost 1 base to trimming and J lost 5 bases; unmatched junction nucleotides: 5. The CDR3 is 15 amino acids. Germline assignment: CDR1 SGHRS and CDR2 YFSETQ. CDR3 loop: CASSLFAGGNNEQFF. CDR3 coding DNA: TGCGCCAGCAGCTTGTTCGCGGGGGGAAACAATGAGCAGTTCTTC.

The sample holds a few counts of this clone. This sequence joins TRBV6-5 and TRBJ1-4, with a tentative D call TRBD1 (5 bases). Germline assignment: CDR1 MNHEY and CDR2 SVGAGI. Trimming pared 0 bases from V and 6 bases from J, leaving 14 bases between. This CDR3 spans 16 amino acids. In DNA form, the CDR3 reads TGTGCCAGCAGTTACTCGACTGGGGCGCGTTATGAAAAACTGTTTTTT. This translates into CASSYSTGARYEKLFF.

The rearrangement links TRBV6-5 to TRBJ2-7; 9 bases are a match to TRBD1. The junction had 6 bases not matched to a gene; V was cut back by 10 bases and J by 5 bases. CDR3 length: 12 residues. The germline CDR1 and CDR2 sequences are MNHEY and SVGAGI. The CDR3, as DNA: TGTGCCATCGGGACAGGGAACCACGAGCAGTACTTC. The encoded protein is CAIGTGNHEQYF.

The CDR3 DNA follows: TGTGCCAGCTCACAAGACTTCGACTCTGGAAACACCATATATTTT. This translates into CASSQDFDSGNTIYF. V and J are TRBV18 and TRBJ1-3; no reliable D call. CDR3 length: 15 residues. Germline V CDR1 and CDR2: KGHSH, LQKENI. V was cut by 4 bases and J by 0 bases, with 10 bases left in between.

This clone was observed a few times. The J gene is TRBJ2-2, the V gene TRBV28, with D hard to call. Germline CDR1 and CDR2: MDHEN and SYDVKM. The CDR3 runs 12 residues. V lost 7 bases, J lost 3 bases, and 6 bases lay in between. CDR3 region: CASMEYTGELFF. CDR3 nucleotides: TGTGCCAGCATGGAGTACACCGGGGAGCTGTTTTTT.

V gene TRBV21-1 combines with J gene TRBJ2-7; the DNA was not compared with TRBD2, the D call given in the table. TRBV21-1 is recorded as a pseudogene. CDR3 size: 14 residues. DNA for the CDR3: TGTGCCAGCATCTCCCCAAATTCGGCCTACGAGCAGTACTTC. This codes for CASISPNSAYEQYF.

This chain links TRBV2 with TRBJ1-1; D gene uncertain. The CDR3 consists of 14 residues. The V end was cut by 6 bases, the J end by 2 bases, with 13 bases between. Germline-derived CDR1 and CDR2 are SNHLY and FYNNEI. CDR3 loop: CASSAWADNTEAFF. Here the CDR3 DNA reads TGTGCCAGCAGCGCTTGGGCAGATAACACTGAAGCTTTCTTT.

This clone was counted between two and nine times. The V and J genes are TRBV28 and TRBJ2-1; 7 positions match TRBD2. CDR1 and CDR2 (germline): MDHEN, SYDVKM. The trim removed 4 bases at V and 0 bases at J, leaving 3 bases unmatched. The CDR3 covers 15 residues. The CDR3 loop reads CASSSPGGSYNEQFF. In DNA, the CDR3 is TGTGCCAGCAGTTCGCCGGGGGGCTCCTACAATGAGCAGTTCTTC.

CDR3 bases: TGTGCCAGCAGTTTAGGCAGGGGAACCTACGAGCAGTACTTC. This encodes CASSLGRGTYEQYF. The chain has TRBV27 and TRBJ2-7, with D possibly matching TRBD1 (6 bases). CDR3 size: 14 residues. The germline V and J ends were trimmed by 2 bases and 2 bases, with 10 bases remaining between them. Germline lookup yields CDR1 MNHEY and CDR2 SMNVEV (reference sequence).

This clone was found a few times. V and J are TRBV7-9 and TRBJ2-7; D remains unclear. CDR3 length equals 15 residues. V was cut by 1 base and J by 0 bases, with 10 bases left in between. Germline-derived CDR1 and CDR2 are SEHNR and FQNEAQ (reference sequence). CDR3 protein: CASSLGSQLSYEQYF. The CDR3 region has the DNA TGTGCCAGCAGCTTAGGCTCTCAACTCTCCTACGAGCAGTACTTC.

The chain joins TRBV25-1 to TRBJ2-5, with D unclear. The CDR3 sequence is 11 residues long. Trimming removed 6 bases from V and 5 bases from J, with 7 bases in between. The germline V gene has CDR1 MGHDK and CDR2 SYGVNS. The CDR3 DNA reads as TGTGCCAGCAGCACCAGGGAGACCCAGTACTTC. Amino acids: CASSTRETQYF.

In its sample, this clone was seen a few times. The V and J genes are TRBV15 and TRBJ2-1, with 7 nucleotides matching TRBD2. This CDR3 has 15 residues. The germline V gene has CDR1 LNHNV and CDR2 YYDKDF (reference sequence). J lost 4 bases, V lost 6 bases, and 9 bases had no gene match. The CDR3 region is CATRVGGGGYNEQFF. In DNA, the CDR3 is TGTGCCACCAGGGTTGGTGGCGGGGGTTACAATGAGCAGTTCTTC.

This clone was recorded a few times. The DNA of the CDR3 is TGTGCCAGCAGTGGGACAGGGTCTGGCTATGGCTACACCTTC. This gives the protein CASSGTGSGYGYTF. This sequence joins TRBV2 and TRBJ1-2; 8 bases match TRBD1. CDR1 and CDR2 from the germline V gene are SNHLY and FYNNEI. The CDR3 runs 14 residues. After removal of 4 bases from V and 4 bases from J, the junction contained 5 bases not matched to a gene.

A few counts support this clone. The CDR3 loop is CASSPFYYEQYF. As DNA, the CDR3 is TGTGCCAGTAGTCCCTTTTACTACGAGCAGTACTTC. The genes are TRBV19 and TRBJ2-7; D call uncertain. Trimming left V 5 bases short and J 3 bases short, with 8 bases between. CDR3 length equals 12 residues. Germline-derived CDR1 and CDR2 are LNHDA and SQIVND (reference sequence). Variable domain in full (rest from reference TRBV19 and TRBJ2-7): DGGITQSPKYLFRKEGQNVTLSCEQNLNHDAMYWYRQDPGQGLRLIYYSQIVNDFQKGDIAEGYSVSREKKESFPLTVTSAQKNPTAFYLCASSPFYYEQYFGPGTRLTVT.

This clone was counted a single time. The junction does not match germline at one end; this may be a read error. The chain joins TRBV27 to TRBJ2-2; D uncertain. The CDR3 totals 13 residues. CDR1 is MNHEY and CDR2 is SMNVEV in the germline V gene (reference sequence). CDR3: CASSISTGGELFF. The CDR3 nucleotides read TGTGCCAGCAGTATATCGACGGGCGGGGAGCTGTTTTTT.

This clone was found a few times. V is TRBV2 and J is TRBJ2-3; 9 nucleotides align to TRBD2. Germline V lookup: CDR1 SNHLY, CDR2 FYNNEI. The trim removed 3 bases at V and 5 bases at J, leaving 3 bases unmatched. The CDR3 has 14 amino acids. The chain's CDR3 is CASSETSGRDTQYF. The CDR3 DNA reads TGTGCCAGCAGTGAGACTAGCGGCCGAGATACGCAGTATTTT.

The CDR3 reads CASSPGLADNEQFF. Written as DNA, the CDR3 is TGTGCCAGCTCACCGGGACTAGCTGATAATGAGCAGTTCTTC. V gene TRBV18 combines with J gene TRBJ2-1; TRBD2 aligns across 9 bases. Looked up from germline, CDR1 is KGHSH and CDR2 is LQKENI. The CDR3 spans 14 residues. V was pared by 3 bases and J by 7 bases, with 4 bases of the junction left unmatched.

In its sample, this clone was seen a few times. J is TRBJ2-3 and V is TRBV11-2; no firm D call. V lost 5 bases, J lost 13 bases, and 13 bases lay in between. Germline V gene data show CDR1 as SGHAT and CDR2 as FQNNGV. The CDR3 spans 11 residues. The CDR3 DNA sequence: TGTGCCAGCAGCCCCGCTCTAGAGGAGTATTTT. Translated: CASSPALEEYF.

This clone has only a few counts. This chain links TRBV15 with TRBJ1-5, with D tentatively TRBD1 (5 bases). V lost 7 bases and J 4 bases, leaving 11 bases between the germline ends. The germline V gene encodes CDR1 LNHNV and CDR2 YYDKDF (reference sequence). The CDR3 loop spans 13 amino acids. The CDR3 loop is CATTQGSNQPQHF. DNA of the CDR3: TGTGCCACCACCCAGGGAAGTAATCAGCCCCAGCATTTT.

There are a few counts of this clone. DNA for the CDR3: TGCGCCAGCAGCCAAGGTCCTGGGGGCGGAAACACCATATATTTT. As protein: CASSQGPGGGNTIYF. The V call is TRBV4-3, the J call TRBJ1-3; weak D call: TRBD1 (6 bases). CDR3 length: 15 residues. V lost 1 base to trimming and J lost 4 bases, with 11 bases between them. Germline V CDR1 and CDR2: LGHNA, YSLEER.

The chain uses TRBV7-9 and TRBJ2-1, with TRBD1 identical over 9 bases. The germline V gene has CDR1 SEHNR and CDR2 FQNEAQ (reference sequence). V gave up 2 bases and J gave up 7 bases; unmatched junction bases: 6. This CDR3 comprises 15 residues. CDR3 sequence reads: CASSLTGTGSNEQFF. In DNA form, the CDR3 reads TGTGCCAGCAGCTTAACGGGGACAGGGTCAAATGAGCAGTTCTTC.

This clone was counted only a few times. V usage is TRBV5-1 and J usage is TRBJ2-1; 10 nucleotides line up with TRBD2. The ends lost 5 bases at V and 6 bases at J; junction bases unmatched: 11. The CDR3 has 16 amino acids. Germline CDR1 SGHRS, CDR2 YFSETQ. The CDR3: CASSRTAGLAPNEQFF. DNA for the CDR3: TGCGCCAGCAGTAGAACTGCGGGACTAGCGCCCAATGAGCAGTTCTTC.

J is TRBJ1-5 and V is TRBV19, with D possibly being TRBD1 (5 bases). The length of the CDR3 is 17 residues. Germline CDR1 and CDR2: LNHDA and SQIVND (reference sequence). V was clipped by 7 bases and J by 6 bases, with 25 bases between them. This chain's CDR3 is CASNIPGGIYQSQPQHF. CDR3 in DNA: TGTGCCAGTAATATTCCGGGGGGTATTTACCAGAGTCAGCCCCAGCATTTT.

The rearrangement uses TRBV4-3 and TRBJ1-2, with D tentatively TRBD1 (6 bases). V was clipped by 3 bases and J by 8 bases, with 19 bases between them. Germline V gene data show CDR1 as LGHNA and CDR2 as YSLEER. The CDR3 consists of 15 residues. As DNA, the CDR3 is TGCGCCAGCAGCCAGGGGGTCCCAGCAGGGGAGGGCTACACCTTC. As protein: CASSQGVPAGEGYTF.